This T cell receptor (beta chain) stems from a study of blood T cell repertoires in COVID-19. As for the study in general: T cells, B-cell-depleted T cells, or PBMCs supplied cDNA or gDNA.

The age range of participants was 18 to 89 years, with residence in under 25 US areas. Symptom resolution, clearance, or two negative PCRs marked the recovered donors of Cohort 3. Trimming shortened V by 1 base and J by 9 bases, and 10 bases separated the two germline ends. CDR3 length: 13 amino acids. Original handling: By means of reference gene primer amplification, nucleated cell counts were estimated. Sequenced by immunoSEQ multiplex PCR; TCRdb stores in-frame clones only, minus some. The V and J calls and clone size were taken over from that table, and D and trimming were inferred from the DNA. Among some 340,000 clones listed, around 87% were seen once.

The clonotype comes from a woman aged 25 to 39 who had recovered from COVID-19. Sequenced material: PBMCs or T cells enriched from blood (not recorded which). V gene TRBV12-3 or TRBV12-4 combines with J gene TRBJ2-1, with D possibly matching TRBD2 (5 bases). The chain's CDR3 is CASSLEAEAEQFF. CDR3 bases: TGTGCCAGCAGTTTAGAGGCGGAGGCTGAGCAGTTCTTC.